This T cell receptor (beta chain) was found in a study of T cell responses to AZD1222 COVID-19 vaccine. Study-level background: Second-dose groups at about 4 or about 12 weeks were pooled.

The CDR3 has 15 residues. V trimming: 4 bases; J trimming: 2 bases; junction bases outside the gene matches: 5. Germline CDR1 and CDR2: SGHTA and FQGNSA. Whole-study findings and limits: Spike-specific TCR breadth and depth both grew after two AZD1222 doses. Sampling that yielded the repertoires occurred only after the peak T cell response.

TCRdb's table, derived via immunoSEQ multiplex PCR, lists solely in-frame clones and lacks some. Of 150,000 or so clones listed, about 91% are singletons. A word on this clone: Antigen unknown.

This chain connects TRBV7-2 to TRBJ2-1; 7 positions match TRBD2. This TCR was sampled from an adult in good health. The sequencing used peripheral blood, collected on day 0 of AZD1222 vaccination. CDR3 DNA: TGTGCCAGCAGCTCTTTCGGGACTACCTACAATGAGCAGTTCTTC. As protein: CASSSFGTTYNEQFF.